The 12 T cell receptor beta chains below come from one sample, sequenced in a study of graft-versus-host responses after intestinal transplantation. These receptors lack a known antigen. This table comes from immunoSEQ multiplex PCR, and its TCRdb copy is limited to in-frame clones, with some not included. The sample contains about 99,000 clones, under 95% of which appear only once. The source was unstimulated CD8+ T cells sorted from spleen or lymph node cells, collected before transplant. These receptors originate from a human donor who was the organ donor for an intestinal transplant.

This chain links TRBV7-9 with TRBJ1-2, with D tentatively TRBD1 (6 bases). Germline-derived CDR1 and CDR2 are SEHNR and FQNEAQ (reference sequence). V shed 5 bases and J shed 3 bases, with 13 bases lying between them. The CDR3 runs to 14 residues. DNA for the CDR3: TGTGCCAGCAGCATGGGGTGGACAGACTATGGCTACACCTTC. Translation: CASSMGWTDYGYTF.

This CDR3 is CASSLQDSYEQYF. The CDR3, as DNA: TGTGCCAGCAGCTTACAGGATTCCTACGAGCAGTACTTC. The genes are TRBV13 and TRBJ2-7, with no clear D. V was clipped by 2 bases and J by 1 base, with 6 bases between them. CDR3 length: 13 residues. Germline V gene sequence: CDR1 PRHDT, CDR2 FYEKMQ (reference sequence).

Regarding this clone: It is unclear where the CDR3 begins or ends on the DNA, so no DNA is shown, and the CDR3 is as TCRdb lists it. The chain couples TRBV12-5 to TRBJ1-5; no check of the table's D call, TRBD1, against the DNA was made. The CDR3 has 18 amino acids, counting both end residues. Germline CDR1 LGHNT, CDR2 FRNRAP. The CDR3 loop reads CASGFLETGAYSNQPQHF.

This rearrangement joins TRBV5-6 to TRBJ2-3; the match to TRBD1 covers 9 bases. J gave up 4 bases and V 0 bases, and 6 bases lay outside the gene matches. This CDR3 region has 16 residues. The germline CDR1 and CDR2 sequences are SGHDT and YYEEEE. CDR3 region: CASSLVGTGFSDTQYF. CDR3 DNA: TGTGCCAGCAGCTTGGTTGGGACAGGGTTTTCAGATACGCAGTATTTT.

This chain connects TRBV28 to TRBJ2-3; 8 nucleotides line up with TRBD1. Trimming at V came to 3 bases and at J to 4 bases, leaving 18 bases not matched to a gene. The CDR3 sequence is 19 residues long. The V gene's germline CDR1 is MDHEN and CDR2 SYDVKM. This CDR3 is CASSFSLGMDRESSDTQYF. The CDR3 bases are TGTGCCAGCAGTTTCTCCCTGGGAATGGACAGGGAAAGTTCAGATACGCAGTATTTT.

In DNA form, the CDR3 reads TGTGCCAGCACCTCTATTTCAGGGAATGAGCAGTTCTTC. Its translation: CASTSISGNEQFF. This chain uses TRBV28 with TRBJ2-1; TRBD1 is a possible D gene (5 bases). The germline V and J ends were trimmed by 7 bases and 7 bases, with 14 bases remaining between them. The CDR3 has 13 residues. Germline values: CDR1 MDHEN, CDR2 SYDVKM.

The genes are TRBV14 and TRBJ2-7; the match to TRBD1 covers 7 bases. V trimming: 4 bases; J trimming: 2 bases; junction bases outside the gene matches: 2. Germline CDR1 reads SGHDN; CDR2 reads FVKESK. The CDR3 runs 13 residues. The CDR3 nucleotides are TGTGCCAGCAGCCTGGGACAGACCTACGAGCAGTACTTC. It specifies CASSLGQTYEQYF.

The chain joins TRBV11-2 to TRBJ2-3, with TRBD2 matching over 10 bases. The germline CDR1 and CDR2 sequences are SGHAT and FQNNGV. With 7 bases clipped from V and 3 bases from J, the junction kept 13 bases outside the gene matches. CDR3 length equals 17 residues. The CDR3 DNA reads as TGTGCCAGCAACTCAGCGGGAGGGCCGGAATATACAGATACGCAGTATTTT. This gives the protein CASNSAGGPEYTDTQYF.

As regards this clone: No conserved phenylalanine or tryptophan is present at the end of the CDR3, so a read error is the likely explanation. The DNA is omitted, as the CDR3 cannot be located on it reliably, and the CDR3 follows TCRdb's listing. The chain links TRBV6-5 to TRBJ2-7; the DNA was not used to check the table's D call, TRBD2. Germline CDR1 and CDR2: MNHEY and SVGAGI. The CDR3 is 13 amino acids long, termini counted. CDR3 sequence: CASSYSLAGAPYI.

V gene TRBV25-1 combines with J gene TRBJ2-1, with unresolved D. Germline V gene lookup returns CDR1 MGHDK and CDR2 SYGVNS. The length of the CDR3 is 16 residues. The ends were cut back, 0 bases at V and 7 bases at J, with 16 bases in the middle. For the CDR3, the DNA is TGTGCCAGCAGTGAATACTTCATGGATGGAGCGAATGAGCAGTTCTTC. The encoded protein is CASSEYFMDGANEQFF.

The chain combines TRBV5-4 with TRBJ1-1; TRBD1 agrees at 9 bases. The V and J ends lost 4 bases and 1 base, in that order; junction bases with no gene match: 2. CDR1 is SGHNT, CDR2 YYREEE, per germline (reference sequence). CDR3 length: 14 amino acids. The CDR3 sequence: CASSTGGPNTEAFF. For the CDR3, the DNA is TGTGCCAGCAGCACAGGGGGCCCGAACACTGAAGCTTTCTTT.

The CDR3 sequence: CASSPTTSGSAGELFF. CDR3 DNA sequence: TGTGCCAGCAGCCCCACAACTAGCGGGAGTGCTGGGGAGCTGTTTTTT. The chain uses TRBV4-2 and TRBJ2-2, with TRBD2 identical over 11 bases. With V trimmed by 4 bases and J by 8 bases, 9 bases remained unmatched. This CDR3 is 16 amino acids long. The germline CDR1 and CDR2 sequences are LGHNA and YNFKEQ.